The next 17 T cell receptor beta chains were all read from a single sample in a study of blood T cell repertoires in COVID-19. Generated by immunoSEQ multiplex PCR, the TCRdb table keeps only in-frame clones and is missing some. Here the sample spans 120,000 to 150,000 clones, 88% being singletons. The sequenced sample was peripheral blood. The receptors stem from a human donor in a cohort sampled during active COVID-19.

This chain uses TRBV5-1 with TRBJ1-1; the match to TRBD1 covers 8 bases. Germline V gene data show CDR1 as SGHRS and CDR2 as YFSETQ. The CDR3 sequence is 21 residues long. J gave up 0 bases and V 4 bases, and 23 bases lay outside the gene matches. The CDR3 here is CASSTQGAFFGKGVVNTEAFF. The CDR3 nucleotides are TGCGCCAGCAGCACGCAGGGGGCCTTTTTTGGAAAAGGGGTCGTGAACACTGAAGCTTTCTTT. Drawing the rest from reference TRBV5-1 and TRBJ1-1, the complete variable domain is KAGVTQTPRYLIKTRGQQVTLSCSPISGHRSVSWYQQTPGQGLQFLFEYFSETQRNKGNFPGRFSGRQFSNSRSEMNVSTLELGDSALYLCASSTQGAFFGKGVVNTEAFFGQGTRLTVV.

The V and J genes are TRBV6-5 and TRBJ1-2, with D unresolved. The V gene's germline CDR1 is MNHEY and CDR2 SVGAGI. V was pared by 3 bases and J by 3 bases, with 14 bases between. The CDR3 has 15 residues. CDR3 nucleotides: TGTGCCAGCAGTTATGGACGGGGTTCCGACTATGGCTACACCTTC. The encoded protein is CASSYGRGSDYGYTF.

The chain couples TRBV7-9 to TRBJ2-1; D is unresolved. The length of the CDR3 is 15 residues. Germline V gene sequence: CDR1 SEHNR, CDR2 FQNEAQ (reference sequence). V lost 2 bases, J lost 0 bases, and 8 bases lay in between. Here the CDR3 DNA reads TGTGCCAGCAGCTTACTAGAAAGCTCCTACAATGAGCAGTTCTTC. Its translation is CASSLLESSYNEQFF.

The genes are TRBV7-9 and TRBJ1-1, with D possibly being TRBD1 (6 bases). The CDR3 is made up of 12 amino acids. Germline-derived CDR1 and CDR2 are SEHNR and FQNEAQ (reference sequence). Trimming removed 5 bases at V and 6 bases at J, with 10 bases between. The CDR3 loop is CASSRGSAEAFF. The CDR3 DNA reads TGTGCCAGCAGCAGGGGGAGTGCTGAAGCTTTCTTT.

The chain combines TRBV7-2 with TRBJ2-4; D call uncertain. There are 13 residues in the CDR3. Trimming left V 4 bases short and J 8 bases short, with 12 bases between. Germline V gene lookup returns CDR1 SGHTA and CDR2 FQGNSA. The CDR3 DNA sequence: TGTGCCAGCAGCTCCCGGCCTCGGGACATTCAGTACTTC. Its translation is CASSSRPRDIQYF.

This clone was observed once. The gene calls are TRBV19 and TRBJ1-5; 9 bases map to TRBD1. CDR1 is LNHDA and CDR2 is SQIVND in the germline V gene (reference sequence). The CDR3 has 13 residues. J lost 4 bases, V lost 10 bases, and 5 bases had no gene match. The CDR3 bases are TGTGCCACCGGACAGGGGCCGAATCAGCCCCAGCATTTT. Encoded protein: CATGQGPNQPQHF. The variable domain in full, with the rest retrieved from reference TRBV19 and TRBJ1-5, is DGGITQSPKYLFRKEGQNVTLSCEQNLNHDAMYWYRQDPGQGLRLIYYSQIVNDFQKGDIAEGYSVSREKKESFPLTVTSAQKNPTAFYLCATGQGPNQPQHFGDGTRLSIL.

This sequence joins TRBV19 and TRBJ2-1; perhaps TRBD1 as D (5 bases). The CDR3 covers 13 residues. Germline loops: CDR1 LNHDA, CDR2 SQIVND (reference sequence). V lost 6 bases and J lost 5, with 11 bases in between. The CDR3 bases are TGTGCCAGTAGGAAGGGGTCCAACAATGAGCAGTTCTTC. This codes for CASRKGSNNEQFF. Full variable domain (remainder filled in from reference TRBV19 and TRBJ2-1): DGGITQSPKYLFRKEGQNVTLSCEQNLNHDAMYWYRQDPGQGLRLIYYSQIVNDFQKGDIAEGYSVSREKKESFPLTVTSAQKNPTAFYLCASRKGSNNEQFFGPGTRLTVL.

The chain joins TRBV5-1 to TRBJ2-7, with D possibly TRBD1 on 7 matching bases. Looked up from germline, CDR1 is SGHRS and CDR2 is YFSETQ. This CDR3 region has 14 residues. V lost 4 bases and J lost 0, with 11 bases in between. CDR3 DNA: TGCGCCAGCAGCCTGCGGGACAGCTCCTACGAGCAGTACTTC. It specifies CASSLRDSSYEQYF.

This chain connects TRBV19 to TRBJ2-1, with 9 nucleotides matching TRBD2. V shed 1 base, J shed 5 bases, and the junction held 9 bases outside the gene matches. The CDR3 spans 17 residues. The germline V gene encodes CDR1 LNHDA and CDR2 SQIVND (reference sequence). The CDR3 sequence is CASSIGRTSVMHNEQFF. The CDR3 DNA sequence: TGTGCCAGTAGTATAGGGAGGACTAGCGTCATGCACAATGAGCAGTTCTTC.

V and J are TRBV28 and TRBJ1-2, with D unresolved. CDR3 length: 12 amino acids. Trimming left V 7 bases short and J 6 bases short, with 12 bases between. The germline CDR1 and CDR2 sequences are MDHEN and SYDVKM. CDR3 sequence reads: CASTSGSHGYTF. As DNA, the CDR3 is TGTGCCAGCACCTCAGGTTCCCATGGCTACACCTTC.

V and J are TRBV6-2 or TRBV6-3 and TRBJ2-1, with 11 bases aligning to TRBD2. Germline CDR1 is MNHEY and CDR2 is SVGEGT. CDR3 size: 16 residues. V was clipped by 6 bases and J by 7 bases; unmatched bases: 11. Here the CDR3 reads CASSVRLAGYGNEQFF. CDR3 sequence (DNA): TGTGCCAGCAGCGTCAGACTAGCGGGATATGGGAATGAGCAGTTCTTC.

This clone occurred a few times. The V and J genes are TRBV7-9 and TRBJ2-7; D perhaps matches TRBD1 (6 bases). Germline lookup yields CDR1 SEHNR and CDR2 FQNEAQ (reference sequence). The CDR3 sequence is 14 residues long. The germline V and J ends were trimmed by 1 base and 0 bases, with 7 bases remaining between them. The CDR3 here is CASSLGGGSYEQYF. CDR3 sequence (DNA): TGTGCCAGCAGCTTAGGAGGGGGCTCCTACGAGCAGTACTTC. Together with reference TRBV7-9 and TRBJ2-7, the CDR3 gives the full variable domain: DTGVSQNPRHKITKRGQNVTFRCDPISEHNRLYWYRQTLGQGPEFLTYFQNEAQLEKSRLLSDRFSAERPKGSFSTLEIQRTEQGDSAMYLCASSLGGGSYEQYFGPGTRLTVT.

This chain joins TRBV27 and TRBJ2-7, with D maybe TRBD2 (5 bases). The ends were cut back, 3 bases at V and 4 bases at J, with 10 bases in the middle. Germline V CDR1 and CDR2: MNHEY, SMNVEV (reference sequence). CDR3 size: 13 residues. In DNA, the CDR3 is TGTGCCAGCAGTTTTTACAGAGGGTACGAGCAGTACTTC. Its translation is CASSFYRGYEQYF.

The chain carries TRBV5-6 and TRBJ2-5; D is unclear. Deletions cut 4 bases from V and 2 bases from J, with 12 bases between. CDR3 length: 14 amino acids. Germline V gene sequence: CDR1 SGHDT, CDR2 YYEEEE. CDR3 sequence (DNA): TGTGCCAGCAGCAGGCGGATCGCACAAGAGACCCAGTACTTC. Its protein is CASSRRIAQETQYF.

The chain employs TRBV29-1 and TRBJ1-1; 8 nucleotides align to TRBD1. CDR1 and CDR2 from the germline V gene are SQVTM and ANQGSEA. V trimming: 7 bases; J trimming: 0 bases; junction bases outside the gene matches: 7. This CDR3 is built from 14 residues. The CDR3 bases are TGCAGCGCGGATTTGACAGGGGTGAACACTGAAGCTTTCTTT. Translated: CSADLTGVNTEAFF.

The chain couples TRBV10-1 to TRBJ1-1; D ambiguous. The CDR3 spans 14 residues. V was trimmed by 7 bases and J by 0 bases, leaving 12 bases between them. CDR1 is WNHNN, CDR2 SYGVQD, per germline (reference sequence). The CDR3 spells CASIGVPMNTEAFF. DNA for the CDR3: TGCGCCAGCATTGGAGTCCCCATGAACACTGAAGCTTTCTTT.

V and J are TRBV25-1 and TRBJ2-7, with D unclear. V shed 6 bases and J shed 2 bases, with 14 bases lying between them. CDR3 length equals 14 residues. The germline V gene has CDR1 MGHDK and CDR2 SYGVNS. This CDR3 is CASSERKLTYEQYF. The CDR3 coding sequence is TGTGCCAGCAGCGAGCGAAAGCTTACCTACGAGCAGTACTTC.